This T cell receptor beta chain was sequenced during a study of blood T cell repertoires in COVID-19. Study-level information: The United States, Italy and Spain were the sources of the acute and convalescent COVID-19 samples. T cells, B-cell-depleted T cells, or PBMCs supplied cDNA or gDNA.

Trimming removed 0 bases from V and 3 bases from J, with 10 bases in between. Germline V lookup: CDR1 MGHRA, CDR2 YSYEKL. The CDR3 consists of 15 residues. As originally analysed: Estimates of nucleated cell counts were drawn from the amplification of reference gene primers. Method: immunoSEQ multiplex PCR; TCRdb's copy keeps in-frame clones and lacks some. The DNA was the basis for D and trimming; V, J and clone size are from that table. The data contain roughly 180,000 clones, around 86% of them singletons. This receptor was obtained from a woman in her twenties or thirties with active or convalescent COVID-19. The chain has TRBV4-1 and TRBJ2-3, with D possibly matching TRBD2 (6 bases). Sequencing was done on a sample of peripheral blood. CDR3 DNA: TGCGCCAGCAGCCAAGATTGGGCGGGGACAGATACGCAGTATTTT. Protein sequence: CASSQDWAGTDTQYF.